Below are 26 T cell receptor beta chains sequenced from a single sample in a study of PD-L1 blockade in urothelial cancer. Time point described: pretreatment peripheral blood. The table came from immunoSEQ multiplex PCR; TCRdb's copy has only in-frame clones and leaves some out. The data hold tens of thousands of clones, with roughly 89% observed a single time. This specimen was PBMCs, taken around atezolizumab (anti-PD-L1) treatment. These receptors all stem from a woman between 70 and 85 years old with urothelial cancer.

The chain uses TRBV5-1 and TRBJ1-1, with a tentative D call TRBD1 (6 bases). This CDR3 comprises 19 residues. Germline-derived CDR1 and CDR2 are SGHRS and YFSETQ. Trimming left V 2 bases short and J 0 bases short, with 23 bases between. For the CDR3, the DNA is TGCGCCAGCAGCTTTTTTCCAGGGGCCGGTCGTTCCTTGAACACTGAAGCTTTCTTT. Its translation: CASSFFPGAGRSLNTEAFF. The full variable domain, rest sourced from reference TRBV5-1 and TRBJ1-1, is KAGVTQTPRYLIKTRGQQVTLSCSPISGHRSVSWYQQTPGQGLQFLFEYFSETQRNKGNFPGRFSGRQFSNSRSEMNVSTLELGDSALYLCASSFFPGAGRSLNTEAFFGQGTRLTVV.

The genes are TRBV30 and TRBJ2-2; the match to TRBD2 covers 7 bases. The length of the CDR3 is 14 residues. CDR1 GTSNPN and CDR2 SVGIG come from the germline V gene (reference sequence). Losses at the gene ends were 5 bases for V and 4 bases for J; bases not matched to a gene: 7. The CDR3 is CAWAWGGGTGELFF. The DNA for the CDR3 is TGTGCCTGGGCTTGGGGGGGTGGCACCGGGGAGCTGTTTTTT.

The chain couples TRBV5-1 to TRBJ2-1; 7 bases line up with TRBD1. V shed 5 bases and J 7 bases; nucleotides not matched to a gene: 12. The germline gives CDR1 SGHRS, CDR2 YFSETQ. This CDR3 is built from 15 residues. The CDR3 coding sequence is TGCGCCAGCAGTCCCCCGACGGGACAGAGAAATGAGCAGTTCTTC. The encoded protein is CASSPPTGQRNEQFF.

The J gene is TRBJ2-1, the V gene TRBV5-8; D might be TRBD2 (7 bases). This CDR3 is 17 amino acids long. Germline V lookup: CDR1 SGHTS, CDR2 YDEGEE. Deletions cut 1 base from V and 11 bases from J, with 25 bases between. The CDR3 protein is CASSLFIGGGRGEKQFF. The CDR3 DNA sequence: TGTGCCAGCAGCTTGTTTATCGGCGGGGGCCGGGGGGAAAAGCAGTTCTTC.

The chain recombines TRBV30 with TRBJ1-6, with 7 bases that match TRBD1. Trimming took 0 bases from V and 9 from J; bases not matched to a gene: 5. This CDR3 region has 14 residues. CDR1 and CDR2 from the germline V gene are GTSNPN and SVGIG (reference sequence). The CDR3 DNA reads as TGTGCCTGGAGTGTGGGGGACAGTGGTTCACCCCTCCACTTT. It is translated as CAWSVGDSGSPLHF.

This rearrangement joins TRBV9 to TRBJ2-1; maybe TRBD2 (6 bases). Trimming left V 0 bases short and J 2 bases short, with 9 bases between. This CDR3 comprises 15 residues. Germline V gene sequence: CDR1 SGDLS, CDR2 YYNGEE. The DNA for the CDR3 is TGTGCCAGCAGCGTAGCCGGGACTCCCTACAATGAGCAGTTCTTC. Amino acid sequence: CASSVAGTPYNEQFF.

This chain joins TRBV19 and TRBJ1-1; no clear D gene. The germline gives CDR1 LNHDA, CDR2 SQIVND (reference sequence). The CDR3 is 14 amino acids. V was clipped by 3 bases and J by 1 base, with 9 bases between them. The CDR3 loop is CASSISLGNTEAFF. CDR3 sequence (DNA): TGTGCCAGTAGTATCTCGCTAGGGAACACTGAAGCTTTCTTT.

This rearrangement joins TRBV6-1 to TRBJ2-3; D might be TRBD1 (8 bases). The CDR3 has 14 amino acids. V shed 1 base and J shed 14 bases, with 19 bases lying between them. From germline, CDR1 is MNHNS and CDR2 SASEGT. CDR3 region: CASSEGGGWTGSYF. The CDR3 region has the DNA TGTGCCAGCAGTGAAGGGGGGGGGTGGACAGGGTCGTATTTT.

The chain carries TRBV29-1 and TRBJ1-2; D is perhaps TRBD1 (5 bases). Per the germline V gene, CDR1 is SQVTM and CDR2 is ANQGSEA. The CDR3 is 13 residues long. Trimming pared 5 bases from V and 8 bases from J, leaving 18 bases between. The CDR3 DNA is TGCAGCGTTCCATCGATAACAGGTTCCGGCTACACCTTC. Translation gives CSVPSITGSGYTF. The full variable domain, completed using reference TRBV29-1 and TRBJ1-2, is SAVISQKPSRDICQRGTSLTIQCQVDSQVTMMFWYRQQPGQSLTLIATANQGSEATYESGFVIDKFPISRPNLTFSTLTVSNMSPEDSSIYLCSVPSITGSGYTFGSGTRLTVV.

The chain has TRBV9 and TRBJ2-1; 9 bases are shared with TRBD2. Germline lookup yields CDR1 SGDLS and CDR2 YYNGEE. The junction had 4 bases not matched to a gene; V was cut back by 0 bases and J by 3 bases. This CDR3 contains 16 residues. The CDR3 here is CASSVVGSGSYNEQFF. The CDR3 DNA sequence: TGTGCCAGCAGCGTAGTTGGTAGCGGGAGCTACAATGAGCAGTTCTTC.

This chain connects TRBV6-4 to TRBJ1-4, with D possibly TRBD1 on 6 matching bases. Between the trimmed V and J ends, which lost 2 bases and 10 bases, there was a span of 14 bases. The CDR3 is 14 amino acids. Germline V gene data show CDR1 as MRHNA and CDR2 as SNTAGT. The chain's CDR3 is CASSDAAGAGKLFF. The DNA for the CDR3 is TGTGCCAGCAGTGACGCGGCGGGGGCGGGAAAACTGTTTTTT.

This chain links TRBV7-2 with TRBJ1-6, with 7 positions matching TRBD1. In germline, CDR1 is SGHTA, CDR2 FQGNSA. This CDR3 comprises 15 residues. V gave up 5 bases and J gave up 9 bases; unmatched junction bases: 10. The CDR3 sequence is CASSRRGDRSSPLHF. DNA for the CDR3: TGTGCCAGCAGCCGCAGGGGGGATAGGAGTTCACCCCTCCACTTT.

The table lists this clone with many counts. V gene TRBV5-6 combines with J gene TRBJ1-2, with TRBD1 matching 10 bases. Germline loops: CDR1 SGHDT, CDR2 YYEEEE. CDR3 size: 16 residues. The V and J ends lost 0 bases and 4 bases, in that order; junction bases with no gene match: 6. DNA for the CDR3: TGTGCCAGCAGCTTGGTGGGACAGGGGTTGGGCTATGGCTACACCTTC. Translating it yields CASSLVGQGLGYGYTF. The variable domain in full, completed from reference TRBV5-6 and TRBJ1-2, reads DAGVTQSPTHLIKTRGQQVTLRCSPKSGHDTVSWYQQALGQGPQFIFQYYEEEERQRGNFPDRFSGHQFPNYSSELNVNALLLGDSALYLCASSLVGQGLGYGYTFGSGTRLTVV.

This sequence joins TRBV7-2 and TRBJ1-2; 7 nucleotides match TRBD1. The trim removed 1 base at V and 5 bases at J, leaving 4 bases unmatched. In germline, CDR1 is SGHTA, CDR2 FQGNSA. The CDR3 extends over 14 amino acids. For the CDR3, the DNA is TGTGCCAGCAGCTTAGGGCGACAGGGATATGGCTACACCTTC. Its protein product is CASSLGRQGYGYTF. The whole variable domain, filled in from reference TRBV7-2 and TRBJ1-2, reads GAGVSQSPSNKVTEKGKDVELRCDPISGHTALYWYRQSLGQGLEFLIYFQGNSAPDKSGLPSDRFSAERTGGSVSTLTIQRTQQEDSAVYLCASSLGRQGYGYTFGSGTRLTVV.

The chain is built from TRBV27 and TRBJ2-3, with 13 bases aligning to TRBD2. Germline CDR1 is MNHEY and CDR2 is SMNVEV (reference sequence). The CDR3 is 17 residues long. Unmatched junction bases numbered 7, after V lost 5 bases and J lost 2 bases. The CDR3 here is CASSARTSGSYTDTQYF. CDR3 sequence (DNA): TGTGCCAGCAGTGCCAGGACTAGCGGGAGCTACACAGATACGCAGTATTTT.

The rearrangement uses TRBV19 and TRBJ1-3; TRBD1 aligns across 7 bases. From germline, CDR1 is LNHDA and CDR2 SQIVND (reference sequence). With V trimmed by 5 bases and J by 2 bases, 6 bases remained unmatched. This CDR3 is 15 amino acids long. CDR3 amino acids: CASSARTGAGNTIYF. CDR3 DNA sequence: TGTGCCAGTAGTGCCCGGACAGGAGCTGGAAACACCATATATTTT.

The chain recombines TRBV20-1 with TRBJ2-1, with 9 bases that match TRBD1. CDR1 is DFQATT, CDR2 SNEGSKA, per germline (reference sequence). The V gene end was trimmed by 4 bases and the J gene end by 14 bases; junction bases not matched to a gene: 6. This CDR3 contains 11 residues. The CDR3 sequence: CSATEGQGEFF. CDR3 sequence (DNA): TGCAGTGCTACCGAGGGACAGGGTGAGTTCTTC.

The rearrangement links TRBV6-1 to TRBJ2-7, with 15 bases fitting TRBD2. Trimming at V came to 2 bases and at J to 2 bases, leaving 7 bases not matched to a gene. There are 18 residues in the CDR3. Germline V CDR1 and CDR2: MNHNS, SASEGT. CDR3 nucleotide sequence: TGTGCCAGCAGTGAACTCCCGGGACTAGCGGGAGGTACCTACGAGCAGTACTTC. The encoded protein is CASSELPGLAGGTYEQYF.

This clone was picked up one time. The chain recombines TRBV11-2 with TRBJ2-7; D is unclear. Trimming stripped 1 base from V and 3 bases from J, with 13 bases between. Looked up from germline, CDR1 is SGHAT and CDR2 is FQNNGV. The CDR3 extends over 15 amino acids. CDR3 in amino acids: CASSLGPVLYYEQYF. In DNA, the CDR3 is TGTGCCAGCAGCTTAGGTCCCGTCCTCTACTACGAGCAGTACTTC.

The CDR3 spells CASSLSRSYEQYF. DNA for the CDR3: TGTGCCAGCAGCTTGTCCCGTTCCTACGAGCAGTACTTC. The chain uses TRBV5-4 and TRBJ2-7; D is uncertain. Trimming cost V 1 base and J 1 base, with 6 bases left between them. The CDR3 loop spans 13 amino acids. Germline loops: CDR1 SGHNT, CDR2 YYREEE (reference sequence).

The chain links TRBV5-6 to TRBJ1-4; perhaps TRBD1 as D (5 bases). The V end was cut by 0 bases, the J end by 5 bases, with 17 bases between. Per germline, CDR1 SGHDT and CDR2 YYEEEE. CDR3 size: 17 residues. CDR3 loop: CASSLAGQGGQNEKLFF. CDR3 nucleotide sequence: TGTGCCAGCAGCTTGGCCGGGCAGGGAGGTCAAAATGAAAAACTGTTTTTT.

This clone was counted ten times or more. The chain carries TRBV28 and TRBJ1-1, with D perhaps TRBD1 (5 bases). Trimming stripped 6 bases from V and 0 bases from J, with 11 bases between. This CDR3 has 14 amino acids. From germline, CDR1 is MDHEN and CDR2 SYDVKM. Here the CDR3 reads CASRSTVLNTEAFF. The CDR3 region has the DNA TGTGCCAGCAGATCGACAGTATTGAACACTGAAGCTTTCTTT. Full variable domain (remainder filled in from reference TRBV28 and TRBJ1-1): DVKVTQSSRYLVKRTGEKVFLECVQDMDHENMFWYRQDPGLGLRLIYFSYDVKMKEKGDIPEGYSVSREKKERFSLILESASTNQTSMYLCASRSTVLNTEAFFGQGTRLTVV.

The gene calls are TRBV29-1 and TRBJ2-1, with 13 bases that match TRBD2. The CDR3 extends over 17 amino acids. V shed 7 bases, J shed 1 base, and the junction held 10 bases outside the gene matches. Germline-derived CDR1 and CDR2 are SQVTM and ANQGSEA. The CDR3 protein is CSATTSGRAGSYNEQFF. The CDR3, as DNA: TGCAGCGCCACTACTAGCGGGAGGGCCGGTTCCTACAATGAGCAGTTCTTC.

This chain joins TRBV11-3 and TRBJ2-7; perhaps TRBD1 as D (8 bases). This CDR3 contains 15 residues. From germline, CDR1 is SGHNT and CDR2 YENEEA. Trimming removed 5 bases at V and 1 base at J, with 15 bases between. CDR3 sequence reads: CASSTGGGESYEQYF. In DNA form, the CDR3 reads TGTGCCAGCAGCACAGGGGGAGGGGAATCCTACGAGCAGTACTTC.

The chain has TRBV30 and TRBJ2-7; D is perhaps TRBD2 (6 bases). CDR3 length: 13 amino acids. Looked up from germline, CDR1 is GTSNPN and CDR2 is SVGIG (reference sequence). Trimming cost V 2 bases and J 4 bases, with 12 bases left between them. The CDR3 is CAWSYSGLYEQYF. DNA for the CDR3: TGTGCCTGGAGTTATAGCGGACTATACGAGCAGTACTTC.

The J gene is TRBJ2-7, the V gene TRBV14; 7 bases match TRBD1. The germline V gene has CDR1 SGHDN and CDR2 FVKESK. V shed 1 base and J 3 bases; nucleotides not matched to a gene: 12. The CDR3 loop spans 17 amino acids. The CDR3 reads CASSQGSLTGTYYEQYF. CDR3 nucleotide sequence: TGTGCCAGCAGCCAAGGATCATTGACAGGGACCTACTACGAGCAGTACTTC. Combining the CDR3 with reference TRBV14 and TRBJ2-7 gives the whole variable domain EAGVTQFPSHSVIEKGQTVTLRCDPISGHDNLYWYRRVMGKEIKFLLHFVKESKQDESGMPNNRFLAERTGGTYSTLKVQPAELEDSGVYFCASSQGSLTGTYYEQYFGPGTRLTVT.